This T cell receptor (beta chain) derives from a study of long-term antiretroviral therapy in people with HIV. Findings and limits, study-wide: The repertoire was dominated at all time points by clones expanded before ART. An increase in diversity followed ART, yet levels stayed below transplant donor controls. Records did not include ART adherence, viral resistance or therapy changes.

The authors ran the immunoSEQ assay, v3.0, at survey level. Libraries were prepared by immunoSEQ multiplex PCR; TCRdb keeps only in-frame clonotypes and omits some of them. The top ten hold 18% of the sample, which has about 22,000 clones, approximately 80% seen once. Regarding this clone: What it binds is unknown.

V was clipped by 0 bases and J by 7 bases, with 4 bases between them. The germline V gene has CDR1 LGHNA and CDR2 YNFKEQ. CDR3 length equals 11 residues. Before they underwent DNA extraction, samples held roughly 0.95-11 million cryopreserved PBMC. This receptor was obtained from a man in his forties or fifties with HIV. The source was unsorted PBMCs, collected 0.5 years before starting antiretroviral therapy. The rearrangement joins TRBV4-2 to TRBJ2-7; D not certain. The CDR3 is CASSQDAEQYF. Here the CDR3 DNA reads TGTGCCAGCAGCCAAGACGCTGAGCAGTACTTC.